This T cell receptor beta chain was sequenced for a study of vaccination effects on CD4 cells after COVID-19. A note on this clone: What it binds is unknown.

Generated by immunoSEQ multiplex PCR, the TCRdb table keeps only in-frame clones and is missing some. The sample yields about 40,000 clones, around 66% seen once. Germline V gives CDR1 SGHAT, CDR2 FQNNGV. V was trimmed by 4 bases and J by 8 bases, leaving 11 bases between them. The CDR3 is 13 amino acids. Once cultured for roughly ten days, the cells underwent separation to obtain CD4+ T cells. Everyone in the study got two shots of either the BNT162b2 or mRNA-1273 vaccine. This rearrangement joins TRBV11-2 to TRBJ1-4; D possibly corresponds to TRBD1 (6 bases). The sample was CD4+ T cells from PBMCs cultured without peptide, taken after COVID-19 vaccination. The receptor's source is a human donor who received a COVID-19 vaccine. The CDR3 region is CASSSGTTEKLFF. The CDR3, as DNA: TGTGCCAGCAGCTCCGGGACAACCGAAAAACTGTTTTTT.